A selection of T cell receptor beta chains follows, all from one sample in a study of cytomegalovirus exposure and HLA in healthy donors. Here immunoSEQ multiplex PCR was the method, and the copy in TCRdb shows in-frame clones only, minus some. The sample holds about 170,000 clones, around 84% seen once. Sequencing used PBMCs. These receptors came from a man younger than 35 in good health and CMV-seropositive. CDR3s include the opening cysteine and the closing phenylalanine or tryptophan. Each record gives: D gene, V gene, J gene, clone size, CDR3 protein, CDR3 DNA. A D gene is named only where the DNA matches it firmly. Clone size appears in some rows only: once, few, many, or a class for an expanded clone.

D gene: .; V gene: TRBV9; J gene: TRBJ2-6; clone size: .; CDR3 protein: CASSVGGEPGANVLTF; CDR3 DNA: TGTGCCAGCAGCGTAGGGGGGGAACCTGGGGCCAACGTCCTGACTTTC
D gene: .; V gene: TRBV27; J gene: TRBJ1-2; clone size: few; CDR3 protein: CASSLSYRTYGYTF; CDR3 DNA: TGTGCCAGCAGTTTATCGTACAGAACCTATGGCTACACCTTC
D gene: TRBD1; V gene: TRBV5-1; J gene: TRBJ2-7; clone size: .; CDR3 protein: CASSGLGTAYEQYF; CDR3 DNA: TGCGCCAGCAGCGGCCTAGGGACAGCCTACGAGCAGTACTTC
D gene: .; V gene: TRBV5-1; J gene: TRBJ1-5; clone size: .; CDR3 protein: CASSPGPEGSGPQHF; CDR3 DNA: TGCGCCAGCAGTCCGGGTCCGGAGGGGTCAGGGCCCCAGCATTTT
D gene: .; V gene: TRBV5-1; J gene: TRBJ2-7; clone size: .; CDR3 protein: CASSTTGVSSYEQYF; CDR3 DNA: TGCGCCAGCAGCACAACAGGCGTGAGCTCCTACGAGCAGTACTTC
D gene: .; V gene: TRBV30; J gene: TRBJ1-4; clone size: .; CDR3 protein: CAWRTINEKLFF; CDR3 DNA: TGTGCCTGGAGGACAATAAATGAAAAACTGTTTTTT
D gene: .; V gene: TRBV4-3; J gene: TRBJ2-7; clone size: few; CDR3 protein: CASSSYAQDSYEQYF; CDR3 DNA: TGCGCCAGCAGCTCTTACGCGCAGGACTCCTACGAGCAGTACTTC
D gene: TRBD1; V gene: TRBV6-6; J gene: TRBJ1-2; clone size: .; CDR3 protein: CASTGDSANYGYTF; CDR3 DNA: TGTGCCAGCACGGGGGACAGCGCTAACTATGGCTACACCTTC
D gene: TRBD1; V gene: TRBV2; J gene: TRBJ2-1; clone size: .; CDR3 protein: CASSQTGAVQFF; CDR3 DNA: TGTGCCAGCAGCCAGACAGGGGCGGTGCAGTTCTTC
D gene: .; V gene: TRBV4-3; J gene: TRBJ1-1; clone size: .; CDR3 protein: CASSPTTLTNTEAFF; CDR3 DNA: TGCGCCAGCAGCCCAACGACACTGACGAACACTGAAGCTTTCTTT
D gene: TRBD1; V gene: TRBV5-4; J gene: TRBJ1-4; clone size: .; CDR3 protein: CASSPTPRTGVGGEKLFF; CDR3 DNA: TGTGCCAGCAGCCCTACCCCCAGGACAGGGGTCGGGGGAGAAAAACTGTTTTTT
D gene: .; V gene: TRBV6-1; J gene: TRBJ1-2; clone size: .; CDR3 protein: CASSVYPGGYTF; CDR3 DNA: TGTGCCAGCAGTGTCTATCCGGGAGGCTACACCTTC
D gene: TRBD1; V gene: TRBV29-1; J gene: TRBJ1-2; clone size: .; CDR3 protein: CSVDQGGGYTF; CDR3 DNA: TGCAGCGTTGATCAGGGGGGTGGCTACACCTTC
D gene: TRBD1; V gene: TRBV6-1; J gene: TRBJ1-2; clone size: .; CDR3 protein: CASSEVRGKGGYTF; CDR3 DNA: TGTGCCAGCAGTGAGGTCAGGGGGAAAGGTGGCTACACCTTC